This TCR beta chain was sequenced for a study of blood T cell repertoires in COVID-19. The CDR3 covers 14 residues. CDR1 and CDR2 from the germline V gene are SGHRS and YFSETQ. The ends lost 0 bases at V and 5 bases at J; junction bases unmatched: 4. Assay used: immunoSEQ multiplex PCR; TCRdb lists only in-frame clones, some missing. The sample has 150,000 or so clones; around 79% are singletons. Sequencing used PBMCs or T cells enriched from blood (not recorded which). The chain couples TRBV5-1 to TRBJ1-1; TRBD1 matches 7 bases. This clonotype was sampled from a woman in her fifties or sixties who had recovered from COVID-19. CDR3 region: CASSLGQGWTEAFF. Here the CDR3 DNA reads TGCGCCAGCAGCTTGGGACAGGGTTGGACTGAAGCTTTCTTT.